A single sample gave rise to the 7 T cell receptor beta chains below, sequenced in a study of T cells expressing NK-cell markers. Reanalyzing the 5' RACE reads, TCRdb keeps one entry per CDR3 protein, without DNA. This sample's table has about 160,000 distinct CDR3 sequences. The specimen sequenced was blood T cells: a sorted CD56 or NKG2C T cell subset, CD4+ or CD8+ T cells, or bulk PBMC T cells (not recorded which). These receptors were obtained from a woman aged 18 to 75 in good health.

The gene calls are TRBV29-1 and TRBJ2-6; TCRdb's assignment of TRBD1 cannot be checked, as there is no DNA. Germline loops: CDR1 SQVTM, CDR2 ANQGSEA. This CDR3 comprises 16 residues. Here the CDR3 reads CSVGWGQLSGANVLTF.

The chain joins TRBV7-3 to TRBJ2-3; lacking DNA, the TRBD2 call made by TCRdb goes unchecked. Germline V lookup: CDR1 SGHTA, CDR2 FQGTGA. This CDR3 contains 16 residues. CDR3 protein: CASSSGTSELTDTQYF. Supplemented by reference TRBV7-3 and TRBJ2-3, the full variable domain reads GAGVSQTPSNKVTEKGKYVELRCDPISGHTALYWYRQSLGQGPEFLIYFQGTGAADDSGLPNDRFFAVRPEGSVSTLKIQRTERGDSAVYLCASSSGTSELTDTQYFGPGTRLTVL.

The rearrangement joins TRBV9 to TRBJ1-2; TCRdb gives TRBD1 as the D gene, but with no DNA this cannot be confirmed. CDR3 length equals 14 residues. Germline assignment: CDR1 SGDLS and CDR2 YYNGEE. CDR3 loop: CASSARQGNYGYTF.

The chain uses TRBV12-3 or TRBV12-4 and TRBJ1-4. The CDR3 spans 20 residues. CDR3 protein: CARSWLCGSGDCPTNEKLFF.

The J gene is TRBJ2-1, the V gene TRBV24-1. The germline V gene encodes CDR1 KGHDR and CDR2 SFDVKD. The CDR3 is 11 amino acids. CDR3 loop: CATSWGFEQFF.

The chain combines TRBV18 with TRBJ1-2; TCRdb indicates TRBD1, and absent DNA this call remains unverified. The germline V gene has CDR1 KGHSH and CDR2 LQKENI. This CDR3 is built from 16 residues. CDR3 region: CASSPKTGGSNYGYTF.

The V and J genes are TRBV11-2 and TRBJ2-1; the D gene TCRdb calls, TRBD1, cannot be checked with no DNA. The CDR3 consists of 13 residues. Germline assignment: CDR1 SGHAT and CDR2 FQNNGV. The CDR3 loop is CAISGGGSGIQFF.